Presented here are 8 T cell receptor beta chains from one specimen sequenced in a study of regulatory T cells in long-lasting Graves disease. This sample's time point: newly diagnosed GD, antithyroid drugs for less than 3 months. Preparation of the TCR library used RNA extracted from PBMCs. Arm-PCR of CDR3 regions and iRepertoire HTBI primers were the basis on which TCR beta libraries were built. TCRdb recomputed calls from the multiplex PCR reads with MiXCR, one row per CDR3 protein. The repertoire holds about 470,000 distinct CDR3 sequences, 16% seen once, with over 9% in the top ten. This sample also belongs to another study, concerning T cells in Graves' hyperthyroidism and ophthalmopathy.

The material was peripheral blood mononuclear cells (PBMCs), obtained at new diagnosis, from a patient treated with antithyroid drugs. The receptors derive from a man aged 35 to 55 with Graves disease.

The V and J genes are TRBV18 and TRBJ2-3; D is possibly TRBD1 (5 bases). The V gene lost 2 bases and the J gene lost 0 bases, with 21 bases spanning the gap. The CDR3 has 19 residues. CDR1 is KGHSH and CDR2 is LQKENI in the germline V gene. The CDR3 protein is CASSPRGGTTQPSTDTQYF. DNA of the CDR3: TGTGCCAGCTCACCAAGGGGTGGTACTACGCAACCTAGCACAGATACGCAGTATTTT.

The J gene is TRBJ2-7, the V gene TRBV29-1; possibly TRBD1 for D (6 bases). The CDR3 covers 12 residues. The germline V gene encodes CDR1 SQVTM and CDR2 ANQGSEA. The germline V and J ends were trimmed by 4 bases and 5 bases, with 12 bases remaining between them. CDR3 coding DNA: TGCAGCGTTGGCCAGGGGAAACACGAGCAGTACTTC. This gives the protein CSVGQGKHEQYF.

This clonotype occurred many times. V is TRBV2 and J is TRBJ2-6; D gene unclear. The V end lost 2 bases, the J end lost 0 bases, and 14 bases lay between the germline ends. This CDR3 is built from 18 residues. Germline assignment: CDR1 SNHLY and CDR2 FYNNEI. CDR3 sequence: CASSEKGFGLSGANVLTF. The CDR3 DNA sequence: TGTGCCAGCAGTGAAAAAGGCTTTGGTCTCTCTGGGGCCAACGTCCTGACTTTC.

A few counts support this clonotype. The CDR3 loop reads CASSLVRGYTGELFF. The CDR3 DNA reads TGTGCCAGCAGCTTAGTTCGGGGGTACACCGGGGAGCTGTTTTTT. The chain uses TRBV7-9 and TRBJ2-2; maybe TRBD2 (6 bases). Germline V lookup: CDR1 SEHNR, CDR2 FQNEAQ (reference sequence). The CDR3 contains 15 residues. The V end was cut by 1 base, the J end by 3 bases, with 9 bases between.

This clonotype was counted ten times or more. The CDR3 sequence is CASSFSGGQFF. Here the CDR3 DNA reads TGTGCCAGCAGCTTCTCGGGGGGGCAGTTCTTC. The chain combines TRBV7-2 with TRBJ2-1; 7 bases match TRBD2. V gave up 3 bases and J gave up 12 bases; unmatched junction bases: 2. Germline values: CDR1 SGHTA, CDR2 FQGNSA. The length of the CDR3 is 11 residues. Full variable domain (rest looked up from reference TRBV7-2 and TRBJ2-1): GAGVSQSPSNKVTEKGKDVELRCDPISGHTALYWYRQSLGQGLEFLIYFQGNSAPDKSGLPSDRFSAERTGGSVSTLTIQRTQQEDSAVYLCASSFSGGQFFGPGTRLTVL.

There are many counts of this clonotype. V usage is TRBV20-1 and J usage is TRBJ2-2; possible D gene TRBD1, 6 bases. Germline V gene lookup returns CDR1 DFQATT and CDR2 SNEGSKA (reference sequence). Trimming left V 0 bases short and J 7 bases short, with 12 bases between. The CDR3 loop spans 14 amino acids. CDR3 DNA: TGCAGTGCTAGAGAAGGCAGGGGTATCGGGGAGCTGTTTTTT. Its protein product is CSAREGRGIGELFF.

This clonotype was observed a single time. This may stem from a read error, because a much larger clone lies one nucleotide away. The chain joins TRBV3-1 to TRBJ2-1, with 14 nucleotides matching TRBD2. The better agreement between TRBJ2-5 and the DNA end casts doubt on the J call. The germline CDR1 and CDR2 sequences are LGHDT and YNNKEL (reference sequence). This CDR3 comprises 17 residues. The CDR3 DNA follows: TGTGCCAGCAGCCTAAGGACTAGCGGGAGGAACCGAGAGACCCAGTACTTC. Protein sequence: CASSLRTSGRNRETQYF.

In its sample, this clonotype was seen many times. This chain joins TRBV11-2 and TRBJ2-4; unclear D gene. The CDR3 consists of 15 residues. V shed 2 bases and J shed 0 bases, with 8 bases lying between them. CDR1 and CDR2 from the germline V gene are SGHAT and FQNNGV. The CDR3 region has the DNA TGTGCCAGCAGCTTACAGCCTATAGCCAAAAACATTCAGTACTTC. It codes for CASSLQPIAKNIQYF. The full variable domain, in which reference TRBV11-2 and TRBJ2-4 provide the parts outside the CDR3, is EAGVAQSPRYKIIEKRQSVAFWCNPISGHATLYWYQQILGQGPKLLIQFQNNGVVDDSQLPKDRFSAERLKGVDSTLKIQPAKLEDSAVYLCASSLQPIAKNIQYFGAGTRLSVL.